The text below deals with one TCR beta chain. Antigen: not known. The data were produced by immunoSEQ multiplex PCR, yet TCRdb's version contains in-frame clones alone and is incomplete. This table has roughly 5,700 clones, around 90% appearing once. These data originate in a study of OX40 agonist ivuxolimab in advanced cancers. Study at large: Participants averaged 60 years of age (range roughly 23 to 80) and were roughly 83% male. Partial responses were achieved by three patients, one with hepatocellular carcinoma and two with cutaneous melanoma. Findings of the study overall: Specificity for antigen went undetermined in the expanded peripheral T cells.

CDR3 size: 16 residues. Per germline, CDR1 WSHSY and CDR2 SAAADI. J gave up 4 bases and V 2 bases, and 8 bases lay outside the gene matches. The source material was CD4+ or CD8+ T cells sorted from blood, sampled in a trial of the OX40 agonist ivuxolimab. The J gene is TRBJ2-3, the V gene TRBV10-2; 8 bases map to TRBD2. The sequence was collected from an adult with an advanced solid tumor such as melanoma, head and neck, liver or kidney cancer. CDR3 in amino acids: CASSERTGGPADTQYF. CDR3 nucleotide sequence: TGCGCCAGCAGTGAGAGGACGGGAGGGCCGGCAGATACGCAGTATTTT.